This TCR beta chain stems from a study of cytomegalovirus exposure and HLA in healthy donors. Study details: Unique TCRs numbering about 85 million, obtained from HLA-typed donors, made up an early data release.

The germline V and J ends were trimmed by 4 bases and 1 base, with 16 bases remaining between them. In germline, CDR1 is MNHEY, CDR2 SMNVEV (reference sequence). This CDR3 has 17 amino acids. Note on this clone: Its matching antigen is unknown.

Broader study findings: Diagnosis of cytomegalovirus status made by the classifier reportedly showed high specificity and sensitivity.

PCR was performed using 60 Vbeta and 13 Jbeta primers. Clones were read by immunoSEQ multiplex PCR, and TCRdb kept only the in-frame ones, dropping some. The sample records 93,000 or so clones, approximately 72% being singletons. This TCR came from a woman aged 45-59 years in good health and CMV-seronegative. The gene calls are TRBV27 and TRBJ2-2; the D gene is possibly TRBD1 (6 bases). Material: PBMCs. CDR3 residues: CASSYATGTLNTGELFF. CDR3 nucleotide sequence: TGTGCCAGCAGTTACGCGACCGGGACACTGAACACCGGGGAGCTGTTTTTT.